One and the same sample provided the 25 T cell receptor beta chains below, sequenced in a study of T cell repertoires in cytomegalovirus infection. TCRdb called the reads again in MiXCR, with one record for every CDR3 protein. The table records about 140,000 distinct CDR3 sequences, 5.5% to 8% of them present only once. The sample taken for sequencing was PBMCs. The receptors shown here come from a human donor in good health (CMV status not recorded). Some clones in this sample may be carry-over from other donors' samples.

This clonotype came up a few times. The rearrangement uses TRBV28 and TRBJ1-6; 10 nucleotides match TRBD1. Germline loops: CDR1 MDHEN, CDR2 SYDVKM. J was trimmed by 7 bases and V by 5 bases; bases with no gene match: 2. The CDR3 covers 14 residues. CDR3 sequence reads: CASSRTGGNSPLHF. The CDR3, as DNA: TGTGCCAGCAGTCGGACAGGGGGAAATTCACCCCTCCACTTT.

This clonotype was observed at least ten times. V and J are TRBV7-8 and TRBJ2-3, with D maybe TRBD2 (6 bases). CDR1 is SGHVS and CDR2 is FQNEAQ in the germline V gene. V lost 2 bases and J 0 bases, leaving 9 bases between the germline ends. The CDR3 contains 15 residues. The CDR3 is CASSLLRGSTDTQYF. DNA for the CDR3: TGTGCCAGCAGCTTACTGCGGGGAAGCACAGATACGCAGTATTTT.

On this clonotype: One junction end disagrees with the germline gene, perhaps due to a read error. V gene TRBV14 combines with J gene TRBJ2-3, with a tentative D call TRBD1 (5 bases). CDR1 and CDR2 from the germline V gene are SGHDN and FVKESK. The CDR3 sequence is 12 residues long. The CDR3 nucleotides are TGTGCCAACAGCCCCCGACAGGATACGCAGTATTTT. Translation gives CANSPRQDTQYF.

V and J are TRBV13 and TRBJ1-4, with D maybe TRBD1 (6 bases). V was trimmed by 3 bases and J by 0 bases, leaving 11 bases between them. CDR1 and CDR2 from the germline V gene are PRHDT and FYEKMQ (reference sequence). This CDR3 region has 16 residues. The CDR3: CASSFGGPSTNEKLFF. In DNA form, the CDR3 reads TGTGCCAGCAGCTTTGGGGGGCCCTCAACTAATGAAAAACTGTTTTTT. The variable domain in full, with the rest retrieved from reference TRBV13 and TRBJ1-4, is AAGVIQSPRHLIKEKRETATLKCYPIPRHDTVYWYQQGPGQDPQFLISFYEKMQSDKGSIPDRFSAQQFSDYHSELNMSSLELGDSALYFCASSFGGPSTNEKLFFGSGTQLSVL.

CDR3 sequence reads: CSARLQWGQGSFSGYTF. The CDR3 bases are TGCAGTGCTAGACTTCAATGGGGACAGGGTTCATTCAGTGGCTACACCTTC. The chain couples TRBV20-1 to TRBJ1-2; 9 bases line up with TRBD1. Germline V gene sequence: CDR1 DFQATT, CDR2 SNEGSKA (reference sequence). The V and J ends lost 2 bases and 7 bases, in that order; junction bases with no gene match: 17. CDR3 length: 17 residues.

This clonotype has ten or more counts. The chain is built from TRBV7-2 and TRBJ1-4; D is possibly TRBD1 (5 bases). The CDR3 runs to 14 residues. Per the germline V gene, CDR1 is SGHTA and CDR2 is FQGNSA. Trimming left V 5 bases short and J 3 bases short, with 10 bases between. This CDR3 is CASSRGVANEKLFF. The CDR3 nucleotides are TGTGCCAGCAGCCGAGGGGTGGCTAATGAAAAACTGTTTTTT. The entire variable domain, with the rest obtained from reference TRBV7-2 and TRBJ1-4, is as follows: GAGVSQSPSNKVTEKGKDVELRCDPISGHTALYWYRQSLGQGLEFLIYFQGNSAPDKSGLPSDRFSAERTGGSVSTLTIQRTQQEDSAVYLCASSRGVANEKLFFGSGTQLSVL.

At least ten counts were recorded for this clonotype. The genes are TRBV7-3 and TRBJ2-7; TRBD1 might be the D (6 bases). This CDR3 comprises 14 residues. Germline CDR1 reads SGHTA; CDR2 reads FQGTGA. V was clipped by 5 bases and J by 3 bases, with 14 bases between them. CDR3 sequence (DNA): TGTGCCAGCAGCGAGGGACACTACGGCTACGAGCAGTACTTC. Encoded protein: CASSEGHYGYEQYF.

In its sample, this clonotype was seen many times. The V and J genes are TRBV7-3 and TRBJ2-6; D is possibly TRBD2 (5 bases). The germline CDR1 and CDR2 sequences are SGHTA and FQGTGA. Trimming removed 5 bases from V and 0 bases from J, with 26 bases in between. The CDR3 spans 21 residues. The CDR3 reads CASSPFRPRTLVSSGANVLTF. CDR3 DNA sequence: TGTGCCAGCAGCCCTTTTCGCCCCCGGACTCTTGTCAGCTCTGGGGCCAACGTCCTGACTTTC.

This clonotype was counted many times. The rearrangement joins TRBV7-2 to TRBJ2-7; 9 nucleotides line up with TRBD1. The trim removed 4 bases at V and 2 bases at J, leaving 6 bases unmatched. Germline values: CDR1 SGHTA, CDR2 FQGNSA. The CDR3 loop spans 15 amino acids. Here the CDR3 reads CASSYLWTGAYEQYF. The CDR3 DNA reads as TGTGCCAGCAGCTACCTTTGGACAGGGGCCTACGAGCAGTACTTC.

This clonotype was recorded at least ten times. The J gene is TRBJ2-7, the V gene TRBV19; D may be TRBD1 (6 bases). V was shortened by 5 bases and J by 3 bases, with 11 bases between the two germline ends. Per the germline V gene, CDR1 is LNHDA and CDR2 is SQIVND (reference sequence). This CDR3 region has 13 residues. CDR3 bases: TGTGCCAGTAGTGGAGGACAGCACTACGAGCAGTACTTC. Its translation is CASSGGQHYEQYF.

The chain employs TRBV7-2 and TRBJ2-3, with 12 bases that match TRBD2. The CDR3 length is 16 residues. V lost 2 bases and J lost 4; bases outside the gene matches: 4. Germline loops: CDR1 SGHTA, CDR2 FQGNSA. The CDR3 DNA reads as TGTGCCAGCAGCTTAATGCTAGCGGGGGGGGCAGATACGCAGTATTTT. It codes for CASSLMLAGGADTQYF.

Regarding this clonotype: Germline is not matched at one junction end, which may reflect a read error. The chain links TRBV5-6 to TRBJ1-1; 8 nucleotides align to TRBD1. CDR1 SGHDT and CDR2 YYEEEE come from the germline V gene. The CDR3 has 13 amino acids. The CDR3 DNA follows: TGTGCCTGCAGCTTGGACAGGGCAGCTGAAGCTTTCTTT. Its protein is CACSLDRAAEAFF.

The chain recombines TRBV5-4 with TRBJ2-5, with 8 nucleotides matching TRBD2. CDR1 is SGHNT and CDR2 is YYREEE in the germline V gene (reference sequence). CDR3 length: 15 residues. The V segment lost 0 bases and the J segment 0 bases; nucleotides outside the gene matches: 1. The CDR3 reads CASSLAGGYQETQYF. CDR3 nucleotide sequence: TGTGCCAGCAGCTTGGCGGGGGGGTACCAAGAGACCCAGTACTTC.

The chain combines TRBV10-3 with TRBJ2-5, with 8 bases that match TRBD1. This CDR3 is 14 amino acids long. From germline, CDR1 is ENHRY and CDR2 SYGVKD. The V gene end was trimmed by 8 bases and the J gene end by 0 bases; junction bases not matched to a gene: 5. CDR3 bases: TGTGCCATCGGTACAGGGGGGTACCAAGAGACCCAGTACTTC. Residues: CAIGTGGYQETQYF.

By proportion, this clonotype is medium-sized. The chain carries TRBV7-8 and TRBJ2-3; 8 bases map to TRBD1. Per the germline V gene, CDR1 is SGHVS and CDR2 is FQNEAQ. The CDR3 is 15 residues long. The V segment lost 5 bases and the J segment 2 bases; nucleotides outside the gene matches: 6. CDR3 nucleotides: TGTGCCAGCAGCACCGGACAGGGCTCCACAGATACGCAGTATTTT. Protein sequence: CASSTGQGSTDTQYF.

The table lists this clonotype with a few counts. The chain couples TRBV12-3 or TRBV12-4 to TRBJ1-6; a possible D gene is TRBD1 (5 bases). Trimming shortened V by 6 bases and J by 9 bases, and 15 bases separated the two germline ends. The CDR3 runs 14 residues. The CDR3, as DNA: TGTGCCAGCAGCAAGACAGAAGTCGGTTCACCCCTCCACTTT. It is translated as CASSKTEVGSPLHF.

This clonotype appeared many times. The chain links TRBV7-2 to TRBJ2-1; 7 nucleotides match TRBD1. The germline gives CDR1 SGHTA, CDR2 FQGNSA. V trimming: 2 bases; J trimming: 3 bases; junction bases outside the gene matches: 10. This CDR3 spans 17 amino acids. The CDR3 is CASSLHSRDSHYNEQFF. As DNA, the CDR3 is TGTGCCAGCAGCTTACACAGCCGGGACAGCCACTACAATGAGCAGTTCTTC.

V is TRBV2 and J is TRBJ2-2; TRBD1 matches at 7 bases. V dropped 8 bases and J dropped 7; count of bases not matched to a gene: 10. The CDR3 consists of 14 residues. Per the germline V gene, CDR1 is SNHLY and CDR2 is FYNNEI. The CDR3 sequence is CASLEGGKGGELFF. For the CDR3, the DNA is TGTGCCAGCTTGGAAGGGGGCAAGGGCGGGGAGCTGTTTTTT.

This clonotype was observed many times. The chain uses TRBV6-2 or TRBV6-3 and TRBJ2-6, with 8 bases fitting TRBD1. The CDR3 has 19 amino acids. Germline V CDR1 and CDR2: MNHEY, SVGEGT. V shed 5 bases and J 1 base; nucleotides not matched to a gene: 13. The CDR3 loop reads CASSPWDRLYTSGANVLTF. CDR3 nucleotide sequence: TGTGCCAGCAGTCCCTGGGACAGGTTATATACATCTGGGGCCAACGTCCTGACTTTC.

This clonotype was recorded at least ten times. This chain connects TRBV28 to TRBJ1-1; D call uncertain. Germline V gives CDR1 MDHEN, CDR2 SYDVKM. The V end was cut by 6 bases, the J end by 11 bases, with 16 bases between. This CDR3 has 12 amino acids. CDR3 sequence: CASSLIIGEAFF. The CDR3 DNA reads TGTGCCAGCAGCCTGATTATAGGCGAGGCTTTCTTT.

Only a few counts were recorded for this clonotype. V is TRBV2 and J is TRBJ2-3; 10 bases are shared with TRBD1. CDR1 is SNHLY and CDR2 is FYNNEI in the germline V gene. This CDR3 region has 15 residues. The V segment lost 7 bases and the J segment 1 base; nucleotides outside the gene matches: 5. CDR3 in DNA: TGTGCCAGCACTATGGGGACAGGGGGCACAGATACGCAGTATTTT. It yields the protein CASTMGTGGTDTQYF.

This chain connects TRBV7-3 to TRBJ2-2, with 7 bases that match TRBD1. The CDR3 is 16 amino acids. The germline V gene has CDR1 SGHTA and CDR2 FQGTGA. The J segment lost 0 bases and the V segment lost 4 bases, leaving 5 bases of the junction unmatched. This chain's CDR3 is CASSSGTASNTGELFF. The CDR3, as DNA: TGTGCCAGCAGCTCAGGGACAGCCTCGAACACCGGGGAGCTGTTTTTT.

CDR3 region: CASSRPTGENTEAFF. The CDR3 region has the DNA TGTGCCAGCTCCCGACCAACAGGGGAGAACACTGAAGCTTTCTTT. The chain recombines TRBV4-2 with TRBJ1-1; TRBD1 agrees at 7 bases. Germline-derived CDR1 and CDR2 are LGHNA and YNFKEQ. V shed 8 bases, J shed 1 base, and the junction held 10 bases outside the gene matches. This CDR3 has 15 residues.

The table lists this clonotype with many counts. The chain has TRBV3-1 and TRBJ1-4; no definite D call. Germline loops: CDR1 LGHDT, CDR2 YNNKEL (reference sequence). V gave up 0 bases and J gave up 7 bases, with 12 bases separating them. The CDR3 runs to 15 residues. The CDR3 DNA reads as TGTGCCAGCAGCCAAGAGACTAGTTGGGGTGAAAAACTGTTTTTT. As protein: CASSQETSWGEKLFF.

This clonotype occurred many times. This rearrangement joins TRBV28 to TRBJ1-1; weak D call: TRBD1 (6 bases). Trimming removed 6 bases at V and 1 base at J, with 12 bases between. CDR1 and CDR2 (germline): MDHEN, SYDVKM. The CDR3 is 14 amino acids. CDR3 DNA: TGTGCCAGCAGGCGAGGACAGAGGAACACTGAAGCTTTCTTT. The encoded protein is CASRRGQRNTEAFF.